This TCR beta chain derives from a study of response to subunit inactivated influenza vaccine. Study findings and constraints: After each seasonal influenza vaccination, few new T cells are recruited, the authors suggested.

TCRdb re-derived calls from the RT-PCR reads in MiXCR, one entry per CDR3 protein. The table shows 860,000 or so distinct CDR3 sequences, with roughly 20% occurring only once. Germline loops: CDR1 MGHDK, CDR2 SYGVNS. The CDR3 contains 13 residues. V was cut by 6 bases and J by 4 bases, with 10 bases left in between. This clonotype has more than one count but fewer than ten. Its antigen is unknown. The rearrangement uses TRBV25-1 and TRBJ2-1; possible D gene TRBD1, 6 bases. This receptor was obtained from a man aged 50-60 years who received an inactivated influenza vaccine. Sequenced here: PBMCs from blood, sampled less than 6 days after vaccination. CDR3 DNA sequence: TGTGCCAGCAGGGGGGCCAGATACAATGAGCAGTTCTTC. Amino acid sequence: CASRGARYNEQFF.